This T cell receptor (beta chain) appears in the sequencing data of a study of shared clonotypes between healthy human individuals. On the study more broadly: Each donor contributed plates that comprised three CD4 naive, three CD4 memory, two CD8 naive and one CD8 memory.

It was into CD45RA+ naive and CD45RA-negative memory subsets that the CD4+ cells were split. On this clone: Its antigen is as yet unknown.

Study-wide results and limits: Generally, naive subsets (rather than memory subsets) showed larger estimated richness.

Germline assignment: CDR1 SEHNR and CDR2 FQNEAQ (reference sequence). The ends were cut back, 4 bases at V and 9 bases at J, with 7 bases in the middle. This CDR3 contains 12 residues. Evenly divided among several immunoSEQ plates was the genomic DNA of each subset. This table comes from immunoSEQ multiplex PCR, and its TCRdb copy is limited to in-frame clones, with some not included. The sample lists about 2.3 million clones; approximately 95% were seen once. Sequencing was carried out using naive CD4+ T cells from PBMCs. Subset of the sample: CD45RA+ positively selected. The chain employs TRBV7-9 and TRBJ1-6, with D hard to call. The sequence came from a man between 18 and 29 years old in good health. Some clones in this sample may be carry-over from other donors' samples. The CDR3 nucleotides are TGTGCCAGCAGCTCCGTTAGTTCACCCCTCCACTTT. Translation: CASSSVSSPLHF.